This T cell receptor (beta chain) comes out of a study of shared clonotypes between healthy human individuals. Overall study context: Each donor contributed plates that comprised three CD4 naive, three CD4 memory, two CD8 naive and one CD8 memory.

This clone has only one observation. The antigen is not known. The healthy adult donors were HIV-negative and reported no recent acute infections or vaccinations. Profiled with immunoSEQ multiplex PCR; TCRdb holds only in-frame clones, not every one. The sample shows 2 million or so clones, around 95% of them seen only once. J lost 3 bases, V lost 4 bases, and 4 bases had no gene match. This CDR3 comprises 15 residues. Germline CDR1 and CDR2: SGHRS and YFSETQ. Study results and caveats: The generation probabilities recorded for non-shared clonotypes fell below those of clonotypes shared by all four donors.

Material: naive CD4+ T cells sorted from blood. Subset specified: CD45RA+ positively selected. V and J are TRBV5-1 and TRBJ2-2; 9 nucleotides line up with TRBD1. The receptor comes from a man aged 18-30 years in good health. CDR3 nucleotide sequence: TGCGCCAGCAGCCCCCGGACAGGGGACACCGGGGAGCTGTTTTTT. This codes for CASSPRTGDTGELFF.